One sample yielded the 13 T cell receptor beta chains listed below, sequenced in a study of blood T cell repertoires in COVID-19. The assay was immunoSEQ multiplex PCR, and TCRdb's table has in-frame clones only and misses some. The table records 130,000 to 150,000 clones, around 76% of them present only once. Material: peripheral blood. Receptors originate from a man older than 75 with acute or convalescent COVID-19.

The chain joins TRBV11-2 to TRBJ1-1, with unresolved D. There are 14 residues in the CDR3. Trimming removed 4 bases at V and 6 bases at J, with 15 bases between. From germline, CDR1 is SGHAT and CDR2 FQNNGV. The CDR3 DNA sequence: TGTGCCAGCAGCTATTTGATCAGCGGGGCTGAAGCTTTCTTT. This gives the protein CASSYLISGAEAFF.

This clone was counted a few times. This chain links TRBV10-3 with TRBJ2-7, with D perhaps matching TRBD2 (6 bases). This CDR3 is 14 amino acids long. Per germline, CDR1 ENHRY and CDR2 SYGVKD. V was shortened by 5 bases and J by 0 bases, with 11 bases between the two germline ends. CDR3 nucleotides: TGTGCCATCAGTAGGGACTTCAGCTCCTACGAGCAGTACTTC. The encoded protein is CAISRDFSSYEQYF.

The chain carries TRBV18 and TRBJ2-5; 7 bases fit TRBD1. CDR1 and CDR2 (germline): KGHSH, LQKENI. Unmatched junction bases numbered 12, after V lost 6 bases and J lost 2 bases. The CDR3 contains 16 residues. The DNA for the CDR3 is TGTGCCAGCTCGTCTTACAGGGGATCGGAACAAGAGACCCAGTACTTC. Translation gives CASSSYRGSEQETQYF.

V and J are TRBV15 and TRBJ1-1; 8 bases are shared with TRBD1. The ends lost 8 bases at V and 1 base at J; junction bases unmatched: 0. CDR3 length: 12 amino acids. Germline V CDR1 and CDR2: LNHNV, YYDKDF (reference sequence). The CDR3, as DNA: TGTGCCACCGGACAGGGGAACACTGAAGCTTTCTTT. Amino acid sequence: CATGQGNTEAFF.

This chain links TRBV7-2 with TRBJ2-1; D is uncertain. Trimming shortened V by 2 bases and J by 2 bases, and 10 bases separated the two germline ends. Germline loops: CDR1 SGHTA, CDR2 FQGNSA. The CDR3 totals 15 residues. This chain's CDR3 is CASSLQVSPYNEQFF. The CDR3 nucleotides are TGTGCCAGCAGCTTACAGGTCAGCCCCTACAATGAGCAGTTCTTC.

The table lists this clone with a count of one. This chain connects TRBV29-1 to TRBJ2-3; D is possibly TRBD2 (6 bases). CDR3 length equals 12 residues. V gave up 6 bases and J gave up 5 bases, with 12 bases separating them. Germline V lookup: CDR1 SQVTM, CDR2 ANQGSEA. The CDR3 region is CSVRLGGDTQYF. CDR3 DNA sequence: TGCAGCGTCCGTCTCGGGGGAGATACGCAGTATTTT.

This clone has a handful of counts. The rearrangement joins TRBV7-2 to TRBJ2-7; TRBD1 aligns across 7 bases. Germline loops: CDR1 SGHTA, CDR2 FQGNSA. There are 15 residues in the CDR3. The ends lost 5 bases at V and 0 bases at J; junction bases unmatched: 7. CDR3 sequence (DNA): TGTGCCAGCAGCCACGACGGGACAGCCTCCTACGAGCAGTACTTC. Its translation: CASSHDGTASYEQYF.

The chain uses TRBV5-4 and TRBJ2-7; 9 nucleotides line up with TRBD1. Losses at the gene ends were 2 bases for V and 5 bases for J; bases not matched to a gene: 8. The CDR3 totals 15 residues. Germline V lookup: CDR1 SGHNT, CDR2 YYREEE (reference sequence). The chain's CDR3 is CASSLMNRGPDEQYF. DNA for the CDR3: TGTGCCAGCAGCTTAATGAACAGGGGGCCCGACGAGCAGTACTTC.

The CDR3 is CASGSGQGARETQYF. The CDR3 DNA sequence: TGTGCTAGTGGAAGCGGACAGGGGGCGCGGGAGACCCAGTACTTC. The V and J genes are TRBV12-5 and TRBJ2-5; TRBD1 agrees at 11 bases. This CDR3 contains 15 residues. Germline V gene lookup returns CDR1 LGHNT and CDR2 FRNRAP. The V gene end was trimmed by 6 bases and the J gene end by 5 bases; junction bases not matched to a gene: 8.

This chain uses TRBV7-2 with TRBJ2-3, with no clear D. The CDR3 spans 14 residues. Between the trimmed V and J ends, which lost 1 base and 2 bases, there was a span of 7 bases. Germline V gene lookup returns CDR1 SGHTA and CDR2 FQGNSA. CDR3 DNA sequence: TGTGCCAGCAGCTTAGACGGGTCCACAGATACGCAGTATTTT. Protein product: CASSLDGSTDTQYF. The full variable domain, in which reference TRBV7-2 and TRBJ2-3 provide the parts outside the CDR3, is GAGVSQSPSNKVTEKGKDVELRCDPISGHTALYWYRQSLGQGLEFLIYFQGNSAPDKSGLPSDRFSAERTGGSVSTLTIQRTQQEDSAVYLCASSLDGSTDTQYFGPGTRLTVL.

This clone is a singleton in its sample. V usage is TRBV7-3 and J usage is TRBJ2-3; 7 bases are shared with TRBD2. Trimming at V came to 5 bases and at J to 2 bases, leaving 7 bases not matched to a gene. The V gene's germline CDR1 is SGHTA and CDR2 FQGTGA. The CDR3 runs 15 residues. CDR3 bases: TGTGCCAGCAGCCTGACGGGGGGTCCCACAGATACGCAGTATTTT. It codes for CASSLTGGPTDTQYF.

This chain uses TRBV13 with TRBJ1-4; 9 bases are shared with TRBD1. The germline gives CDR1 PRHDT, CDR2 FYEKMQ (reference sequence). The V gene end was trimmed by 3 bases and the J gene end by 8 bases; junction bases not matched to a gene: 4. This CDR3 region has 14 residues. The DNA for the CDR3 is TGTGCCAGCAGCTTGGGACAGGGTCGGGAAAAACTGTTTTTT. Residues: CASSLGQGREKLFF.

This chain joins TRBV27 and TRBJ2-1; 8 bases are shared with TRBD2. The V segment lost 4 bases and the J segment 4 bases; nucleotides outside the gene matches: 6. The CDR3 consists of 15 residues. From germline, CDR1 is MNHEY and CDR2 SMNVEV (reference sequence). CDR3 amino acids: CASSSGGGSYNEQFF. Written as DNA, the CDR3 is TGTGCCAGCAGTTCAGGCGGGGGGAGTTACAATGAGCAGTTCTTC.